Listed below are T cell receptor beta chains from one sample, sequenced in a study of blood T cell repertoires in COVID-19. Libraries were prepared by immunoSEQ multiplex PCR; TCRdb keeps only in-frame clonotypes and omits some of them. Here the sample spans over 65,000 clones, about 89% being singletons. The material sequenced was peripheral blood. All receptors come from a human donor in a cohort sampled during active COVID-19. The CDR3 runs from the conserved cysteine through the conserved F or W. A D gene is named only where the DNA matches it firmly. Some rows have no size entry. The others give once, few or many, or a class for an expanded clone.

abundance,len,d_gene,v_gene,j_gene,CDR3nt,CDR3aa
NA,15,TRBD2,TRBV5-5,TRBJ2-7,TGTGCCAGCAGCTTAGGACTAGCGGCCTCCTACGAGCAGTACTTC,CASSLGLAASYEQYF
NA,16,TRBD2,TRBV15,TRBJ2-1,TGTGCCACCAGCTTCCCGGGGAGGGACCCCTACAATGAGCAGTTCTTC,CATSFPGRDPYNEQFF
NA,13,TRBD1,TRBV12-3/TRBV12-4,TRBJ1-1,TGTGCCAGCAGTCCCGGGACAGACACTGAAGCTTTCTTT,CASSPGTDTEAFF
NA,16,TRBD1,TRBV28,TRBJ1-2,TGTGCCAGCAGTTTCCCCCCGGGACAGGGGGCGAGAGGCTACACCTTC,CASSFPPGQGARGYTF
NA,13,NA,TRBV30,TRBJ1-3,TGTGCCTGGAGTCCCAATTCTGGAAACACCATATATTTT,CAWSPNSGNTIYF
NA,17,TRBD2,TRBV7-2,TRBJ2-3,TGTGCCAGCAGCTTAACCCTTGGCGGGAGTGGGACAGATACGCAGTATTTT,CASSLTLGGSGTDTQYF
NA,15,NA,TRBV28,TRBJ1-2,TGTGCCAGCAGTTCGGCAGGGATCGGGTACTATGGCTACACCTTC,CASSSAGIGYYGYTF
NA,15,NA,TRBV4-1,TRBJ2-5,TGCGCCAGCAGCTCTTCCCAAGCTAGTAGGGAGACCCAGTACTTC,CASSSSQASRETQYF
NA,12,TRBD1,TRBV27,TRBJ1-2,TGTGCCAGCTGGGACAGGGGATATGGCTACACCTTC,CASWDRGYGYTF
NA,14,NA,TRBV7-2,TRBJ2-2,TGTGCCAGCAGCTTCCACACTAGCCCCGGGGAGCTGTTTTTT,CASSFHTSPGELFF
NA,15,NA,TRBV6-5,TRBJ2-7,TGTGCCAGCAGTTACTCCGGGGGATCCGGATACGAGCAGTACTTC,CASSYSGGSGYEQYF
NA,13,TRBD1,TRBV7-2,TRBJ1-5,TGTGCCAGCAGCCCCGACAGGGTCCAGCCCCAGCATTTT,CASSPDRVQPQHF
NA,16,NA,TRBV7-9,TRBJ1-2,TGTGCCAGCAGCTTACATACAGTTCGGGACAAGTATGGCTACACCTTC,CASSLHTVRDKYGYTF
NA,13,NA,TRBV12-3/TRBV12-4,TRBJ1-1,TGTGCCAGCAGAGCTTTTAGTGACACTGAAGCTTTCTTT,CASRAFSDTEAFF
NA,16,NA,TRBV11-2,TRBJ2-7,TGTGCCAGCAGCCCAAGAGGGGGCGGGGGGATCTCCGAGCAGTACTTC,CASSPRGGGGISEQYF
few,12,TRBD1,TRBV30,TRBJ2-7,TGTGCCCAGGACAGGGGCTCCTACGAGCAGTACTTC,CAQDRGSYEQYF
NA,18,TRBD2,TRBV4-2,TRBJ2-2,TGTGCCAGCAGCCAAGGAGGGGTACTAGCGGGAAATACCGGGGAGCTGTTTTTT,CASSQGGVLAGNTGELFF
NA,14,NA,TRBV6-5,TRBJ1-1,TGTGCCAGCAGTTACTCTCGGACAGCTCTTGAAGCTTTCTTT,CASSYSRTALEAFF
NA,15,TRBD1,TRBV29-1,TRBJ2-3,TGCAGCGTTGGAGAGGGGGCTCACTCCACAGATACGCAGTATTTT,CSVGEGAHSTDTQYF
NA,13,NA,TRBV2,TRBJ2-7,TGTGCCAGCAGTGGGCTAGCCTCCTACGAGCAGTACTTC,CASSGLASYEQYF
NA,15,TRBD2,TRBV28,TRBJ2-5,TGTGCCAGCTCCCCGAGCGGCGGGAGGAGAGAGACCCAGTACTTC,CASSPSGGRRETQYF
NA,16,NA,TRBV3-1/TRBV3-2,TRBJ1-1,TGTGCCAGCAGCCAAGATTGGTGGTCAGGTGGAACTGAAGCTTTCTTT,CASSQDWWSGGTEAFF
NA,15,NA,TRBV4-1,TRBJ2-5,TGCGCCAGCAGCCTTGGCCTAGATCACCAAGAGACCCAGTACTTC,CASSLGLDHQETQYF
NA,15,NA,TRBV7-2,TRBJ2-7,TGTGCCAGCATCCTAAGGGGGGGAAGTGTCTACGAGCAGTACTTC,CASILRGGSVYEQYF
NA,13,TRBD2,TRBV6-5,TRBJ2-3,TGTGCCAGCAGTCGCGGGGGGTCAGATACGCAGTATTTT,CASSRGGSDTQYF
NA,13,NA,TRBV18,TRBJ2-1,TGTGCCAGCTCACCGGGACAATACAATGAGCAGTTCTTC,CASSPGQYNEQFF
NA,13,NA,TRBV19,TRBJ2-1,TGTGCCACTGGGGACTTGTCCTACAATGAGCAGTTCTTC,CATGDLSYNEQFF
NA,15,NA,TRBV19,TRBJ1-1,TGTGCCAGTAGTATAGGATACGCGGCGGACACTGAAGCTTTCTTT,CASSIGYAADTEAFF
medium-sized,14,TRBD2,TRBV5-1,TRBJ2-7,TGCGCCAGCACCTCCCCGGGACTAGCGGGTGAGCAGTACTTC,CASTSPGLAGEQYF
NA,17,TRBD2,TRBV28,TRBJ2-7,TGTGCCAGCAGTTCTCCTCCCGGGACTAGCGGGAAGTACGAGCAGTACTTC,CASSSPPGTSGKYEQYF
NA,18,TRBD1,TRBV28,TRBJ2-5,TGTGCCAGCAGTTTATCCGATGGAGGGACAGGGCCTGAAGAGACCCAGTACTTC,CASSLSDGGTGPEETQYF
NA,15,TRBD2,TRBV7-9,TRBJ2-1,TGTGCCAGCAGCGCCACTAGCGGGAGGGCCTATGAGCAGTTCTTC,CASSATSGRAYEQFF
NA,14,NA,TRBV15,TRBJ2-1,TGTGCCACCAGCAGAGCCGGACTCAACAATGAGCAGTTCTTC,CATSRAGLNNEQFF
NA,15,TRBD1,TRBV2,TRBJ1-1,TGTGCCAGCAGTGAAGTAAACAGGGGGAACACTGAAGCTTTCTTT,CASSEVNRGNTEAFF
NA,12,TRBD1,TRBV19,TRBJ2-7,TGTGCCAGTAGTATGGACAGGGGCCCTCAGTACTTC,CASSMDRGPQYF
NA,15,TRBD1,TRBV30,TRBJ1-6,TGTGCCTGGAAGACAGGGGAAGTTTGGAATTCACCCCTCCACTTT,CAWKTGEVWNSPLHF
NA,18,TRBD1,TRBV7-3,TRBJ2-5,TGTGCCAGCAGCTTAGCCGGGACAGGGGGCGCCTGGCGGGAGACCCAGTACTTC,CASSLAGTGGAWRETQYF
NA,13,NA,TRBV12-3/TRBV12-4,TRBJ1-3,TGTGCCACCGACAGGAGCTCTGGAAACACCATATATTTT,CATDRSSGNTIYF
NA,13,NA,TRBV29-1,TRBJ2-7,TGCAGCGCCCGATGGGGGCCCTCGTACGAGCAGTACTTC,CSARWGPSYEQYF
NA,15,TRBD1,TRBV9,TRBJ2-3,TGTGCCAGCAGCGTCGGACAGGGGGCATTAGATACGCAGTATTTT,CASSVGQGALDTQYF
NA,14,TRBD1,TRBV2,TRBJ1-2,TGTGCCAGCAGTCGACAACAGGGGGAAGGAGGCTACACCTTC,CASSRQQGEGGYTF
NA,14,TRBD2,TRBV2,TRBJ2-7,TGTGCCAGCCAGCCACTAGCGGGAGTTGGAGAGCAGTACTTC,CASQPLAGVGEQYF
NA,16,NA,TRBV6-6,TRBJ2-7,TGTGCCAGCAGTCACCGCACCGGGACACCCCACTACGAGCAGTACTTC,CASSHRTGTPHYEQYF
NA,14,TRBD2,TRBV28,TRBJ2-7,TGTGCCAGCAGTTTAGCCCGCGGGGGAGACGAGCAGTACTTC,CASSLARGGDEQYF
NA,14,TRBD1,TRBV7-8,TRBJ1-2,TGTGCCAGCAGCTTAGTAGGGGGCTACTATGGCTACACCTTC,CASSLVGGYYGYTF
NA,16,TRBD2,TRBV19,TRBJ2-7,TGTGCCAGTAGCGTCGAACTAGCGACCGACTCCTACGAGCAGTACTTC,CASSVELATDSYEQYF
NA,14,NA,TRBV19,TRBJ1-2,TGTGCCAGTACCGTCGGGGGATCCCACTATGGCTACACCTTC,CASTVGGSHYGYTF
NA,12,NA,TRBV3-1/TRBV3-2,TRBJ2-1,TGTGCCAGCAGCCCAATAGACAATGAGCAGTTCTTC,CASSPIDNEQFF
NA,14,TRBD2,TRBV5-1,TRBJ2-1,TGCGCCAGCAGCCCTGGACTAGGGCAGGGTGAGCAGTTCTTC,CASSPGLGQGEQFF
NA,15,TRBD2,TRBV2,TRBJ2-5,TGTGCCAGCGGACCGGGACTAGCGGCGGGAGAGGCCCAGTACTTC,CASGPGLAAGEAQYF